This TCR beta chain was sequenced for a study of Tregs in tolerant kidney transplant recipients. Study information: Recipient PBMCs carried a CFSE label and met irradiated graft donor PBMCs for 6 days before FACS sorting.

This clone was found a few times. Antigen specificity is unknown. Sequencing was performed with immunoSEQ multiplex PCR; in TCRdb, only in-frame clones are kept and a portion is missing. The repertoire holds 4,000 or so clones, with over 50% as singletons. The material sequenced was CD8+ T cells from blood cultured with allogeneic cells. This TCR was sampled from a human donor in good health.

The CDR3 DNA follows: TGTGCCATCAGAGACCCGGGGGATGGTGGCTACACCTTC. This translates into CAIRDPGDGGYTF. The V and J genes are TRBV10-3 and TRBJ1-2; tentative D call: TRBD1 (5 bases). Germline V gene lookup returns CDR1 ENHRY and CDR2 SYGVKD. Deletions cut 6 bases from V and 7 bases from J, with 15 bases between. The CDR3 runs 13 residues.